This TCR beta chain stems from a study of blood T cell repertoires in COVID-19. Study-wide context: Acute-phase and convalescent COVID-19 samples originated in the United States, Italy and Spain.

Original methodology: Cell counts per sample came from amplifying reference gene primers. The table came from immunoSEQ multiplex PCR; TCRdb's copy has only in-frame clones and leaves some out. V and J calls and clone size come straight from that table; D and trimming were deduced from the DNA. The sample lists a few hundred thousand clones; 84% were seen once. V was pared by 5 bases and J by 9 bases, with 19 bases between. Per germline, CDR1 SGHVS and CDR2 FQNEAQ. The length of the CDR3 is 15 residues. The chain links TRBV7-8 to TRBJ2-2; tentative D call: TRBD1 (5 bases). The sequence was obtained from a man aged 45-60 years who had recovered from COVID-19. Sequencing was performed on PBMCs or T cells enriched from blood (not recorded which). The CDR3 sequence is CASSLGRGGIWELFF. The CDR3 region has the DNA TGTGCCAGCAGCCTCGGAAGGGGCGGAATTTGGGAGCTGTTTTTT.